This TCR beta chain was identified during a study of follicular helper T cells after annual influenza vaccination. Measured with immunoSEQ multiplex PCR; TCRdb has only the in-frame clones, and not every one. The repertoire holds about 6,800 clones, with roughly 88% as singletons. Sample time point: 2015-2016 season, 7 days after influenza vaccination. The sequencing used CXCR5+ CD38- circulating T follicular helper cells from blood, collected 7 days after influenza vaccination. Subset described: circulating Tfh, non-naive CD4+CXCR5+PD-1+ (ICOS+CD38+ or ICOS-CD38-). The receptor's source is an adult who received the influenza vaccine.

The CDR3 DNA is TGCAGCGTTCGACAGGGACGAAATCAGCCCCAGCATTTT. It specifies CSVRQGRNQPQHF. This chain uses TRBV29-1 with TRBJ1-5; 7 bases fit TRBD1. Per germline, CDR1 SQVTM and CDR2 ANQGSEA. After removal of 5 bases from V and 4 bases from J, the junction contained 5 bases not matched to a gene. The CDR3 covers 13 residues.